These T cell receptor beta chains were read from a single sample in a study of regulatory T cells in long-lasting Graves disease. TCRdb re-derived calls from the multiplex PCR reads in MiXCR, one entry per CDR3 protein. The table shows 400,000 or so distinct CDR3 sequences, with 23% occurring only once. This material consisted of peripheral blood mononuclear cells (PBMCs), taken when the disease was refractory, from a patient treated with antithyroid drugs. These receptor sequences come from a female donor with Graves disease. CDR3s include the opening cysteine and the closing phenylalanine or tryptophan. Each record gives: V gene, clone size, D gene, J gene, CDR3 protein, CDR3 DNA. The D gene is left open where the match is weak. Clone size is given for some rows only: seen once, a few or many times, or a class if the clone is expanded.

v_gene: TRBV5-1
abundance: .
d_gene: .
j_gene: TRBJ1-1
CDR3aa: CASSRSRITTEAFF
CDR3nt: TGCGCCAGCAGCCGCTCACGTATCACCACTGAAGCTTTCTTT

v_gene: TRBV19
abundance: .
d_gene: .
j_gene: TRBJ1-4
CDR3aa: CASSMRQAEKLFF
CDR3nt: TGTGCCAGTAGTATGAGGCAGGCCGAAAAACTGTTTTTT

v_gene: TRBV18
abundance: few
d_gene: .
j_gene: TRBJ1-1
CDR3aa: CASSPLGGGTEAFF
CDR3nt: TGTGCCAGCTCACCTCTCGGGGGTGGTACTGAAGCTTTCTTT

v_gene: TRBV29-1
abundance: many
d_gene: TRBD1
j_gene: TRBJ1-2
CDR3aa: CSVEERDRDTYGYTF
CDR3nt: TGCAGCGTTGAAGAAAGGGACAGGGATACCTATGGCTACACCTTC

v_gene: TRBV7-9
abundance: .
d_gene: .
j_gene: TRBJ1-4
CDR3aa: CASSLDAGLNEKLFF
CDR3nt: TGTGCCAGCAGCTTAGATGCAGGGCTCAATGAAAAACTGTTTTTT

v_gene: TRBV7-8
abundance: few
d_gene: .
j_gene: TRBJ1-1
CDR3aa: CASETVKPNTEAFF
CDR3nt: TGTGCCAGCGAGACAGTCAAGCCGAACACTGAAGCTTTCTTT

v_gene: TRBV15
abundance: many
d_gene: TRBD1
j_gene: TRBJ1-6
CDR3aa: CATSSERQGRGSPLHF
CDR3nt: TGTGCCACCAGCAGTGAACGACAGGGCCGTGGATCACCCCTCCACTTT

v_gene: TRBV7-2
abundance: many
d_gene: .
j_gene: TRBJ2-7
CDR3aa: CASSLIYSSYEQYF
CDR3nt: TGTGCCAGCAGCTTAATTTACAGCTCCTACGAGCAGTACTTC

v_gene: TRBV20-1
abundance: few
d_gene: .
j_gene: TRBJ2-7
CDR3aa: CSARARSSYEQYF
CDR3nt: TGCAGTGCTAGAGCTAGGAGCTCCTACGAGCAGTACTTC

v_gene: TRBV7-9
abundance: few
d_gene: TRBD1
j_gene: TRBJ1-1
CDR3aa: CASSLLAQQGGTEAFF
CDR3nt: TGTGCCAGCAGCTTATTGGCCCAGCAGGGGGGGACTGAAGCTTTCTTT

v_gene: TRBV20-1
abundance: .
d_gene: .
j_gene: TRBJ2-2
CDR3aa: CSARDPNTGELFF
CDR3nt: TGCAGTGCTAGAGATCCAAACACCGGGGAGCTGTTTTTT

v_gene: TRBV2
abundance: .
d_gene: .
j_gene: TRBJ2-3
CDR3aa: CASTGISSRDTQYF
CDR3nt: TGTGCCAGCACCGGCATTTCTTCAAGGGATACGCAGTATTTT

v_gene: TRBV27
abundance: many
d_gene: .
j_gene: TRBJ2-2
CDR3aa: CASSLYRGTNTGELFF
CDR3nt: TGTGCCAGCAGTTTATATCGGGGTACGAACACCGGGGAGCTGTTTTTT

v_gene: TRBV6-2/TRBV6-3
abundance: .
d_gene: TRBD1
j_gene: TRBJ1-5
CDR3aa: CASSGTASNQPQHF
CDR3nt: TGTGCCAGCAGTGGGACAGCTAGCAATCAGCCCCAGCATTTT

v_gene: TRBV5-1
abundance: .
d_gene: .
j_gene: TRBJ1-5
CDR3aa: CASSVGVRGQPQHF
CDR3nt: TGTGCCAGCAGCGTAGGGGTGAGGGGTCAGCCCCAGCATTTT

v_gene: TRBV2
abundance: few
d_gene: .
j_gene: TRBJ2-3
CDR3aa: CASKGPSTDTQYF
CDR3nt: TGTGCCAGCAAAGGGCCGAGCACAGATACGCAGTATTTT

v_gene: TRBV7-2
abundance: many
d_gene: .
j_gene: TRBJ2-5
CDR3aa: CASSFTGETQYF
CDR3nt: TGTGCCAGCAGCTTTACAGGGGAGACCCAGTACTTC

v_gene: TRBV5-1
abundance: few
d_gene: .
j_gene: TRBJ1-2
CDR3aa: CTSSFFALNYGYTF
CDR3nt: TGCACCAGCAGCTTTTTTGCACTAAACTATGGCTACACCTTC

v_gene: TRBV7-3
abundance: few
d_gene: .
j_gene: TRBJ2-2
CDR3aa: CASSLLGRDTNTGELFF
CDR3nt: TGTGCCAGCAGCTTATTAGGACGGGACACCAACACCGGGGAGCTGTTTTTT

v_gene: TRBV2
abundance: .
d_gene: .
j_gene: TRBJ2-7
CDR3aa: CASRQTLHEQYF
CDR3nt: TGTGCCAGCAGACAGACTCTCCACGAGCAGTACTTC

v_gene: TRBV29-1
abundance: .
d_gene: .
j_gene: TRBJ1-5
CDR3aa: CSVVVVAGGAGQPQHF
CDR3nt: TGCAGCGTTGTTGTAGTGGCTGGGGGAGCAGGTCAGCCCCAGCATTTT

v_gene: TRBV5-1
abundance: .
d_gene: .
j_gene: TRBJ1-2
CDR3aa: CASSGRDTHNGYGYTF
CDR3nt: TGCGCCAGCAGCGGGAGGGACACTCACAACGGGTATGGCTACACCTTC

v_gene: TRBV28
abundance: many
d_gene: .
j_gene: TRBJ1-4
CDR3aa: CASRPSTNEKLFF
CDR3nt: TGTGCCAGCAGGCCATCAACTAATGAAAAACTGTTTTTT

v_gene: TRBV7-2
abundance: .
d_gene: TRBD1
j_gene: TRBJ2-6
CDR3aa: CASSWGQGANVLTF
CDR3nt: TGTGCCAGCAGCTGGGGACAGGGAGCCAACGTCCTGACTTTC

v_gene: TRBV14
abundance: few
d_gene: TRBD1
j_gene: TRBJ1-6
CDR3aa: CASSPGTATSPLHF
CDR3nt: TGTGCCAGCAGCCCCGGGACAGCAACGTCACCCCTCCACTTT

v_gene: TRBV12-3/TRBV12-4
abundance: .
d_gene: .
j_gene: TRBJ1-5
CDR3aa: CASTLRAGNSNQPQHF
CDR3nt: TGTGCCAGCACCCTACGGGCAGGCAATAGCAATCAGCCCCAGCATTTT